The clone carrying this T cell receptor beta chain has ten or more counts. The read ends 3 residues before the CDR3 terminus; that terminus is restored from the germline J gene. The germline gives CDR1 DFQATT, CDR2 SNEGSKA (reference sequence). V was clipped by 1 base and J by 4 bases, with 10 bases between them. This CDR3 is 13 amino acids long. This record belongs to a study of T cell clonality in common variable immunodeficiency. Some clones are missing from TCRdb's copy, which holds only in-frame ones; the method was immunoSEQ multiplex PCR. The sample presents some 64,000 clones, none singletons.

The sequence was obtained from a person aged 18 to 75 in good health. What was sequenced was peripheral blood mononuclear cells. The rearrangement links TRBV20-1 to TRBJ1-2; D unresolved. CDR3 sequence reads: CSARGQESYGYTF. The CDR3 bases that were read are TGCAGTGCTAGAGGGCAGGAAAGCTATGGC.